These 13 T cell receptor beta chains were sequenced from one sample in a study of cytomegalovirus exposure and HLA in healthy donors. A multiplex PCR was run with 60 Vbeta primers and 13 Jbeta primers. Using immunoSEQ multiplex PCR, the repertoire was profiled, and TCRdb retains in-frame clones only, with some absent. The sample records more than 95,000 clones, 76% being singletons. Sequences were obtained from PBMCs. The receptors were sampled from a man between 45 and 60 years old in good health and CMV-seronegative.

This chain connects TRBV5-1 to TRBJ1-1; D not resolved. The CDR3 covers 14 residues. The germline gives CDR1 SGHRS, CDR2 YFSETQ. Between the trimmed V and J ends, which lost 0 bases and 0 bases, there was a span of 6 bases. The CDR3 sequence: CASSLENMNTEAFF. CDR3 DNA: TGCGCCAGCAGCTTGGAGAACATGAACACTGAAGCTTTCTTT.

The rearrangement links TRBV4-2 to TRBJ1-2; 8 bases are shared with TRBD1. The CDR3 covers 14 residues. The trim removed 3 bases at V and 5 bases at J, leaving 5 bases unmatched. Germline CDR1 reads LGHNA; CDR2 reads YNFKEQ. CDR3 sequence: CASSQTTGVYGYTF. The CDR3 DNA reads as TGTGCCAGCAGCCAGACGACAGGGGTTTATGGCTACACCTTC.

In regard to this clone: A read error may account for a junction end that differs from germline. The chain couples TRBV15 to TRBJ1-3, with D hard to call. The CDR3 is 14 residues long. Looked up from germline, CDR1 is LNHNV and CDR2 is YYDKDF (reference sequence). The CDR3 DNA is TGTGCCACCAGCAGAGATTTGACTGGCAACACCATATATTTT. Translated: CATSRDLTGNTIYF.

This clone came up a few times. The chain has TRBV6-6 and TRBJ1-1; TRBD1 matches 7 bases. Losses at the gene ends were 6 bases for V and 5 bases for J; bases not matched to a gene: 6. CDR1 and CDR2 from the germline V gene are MNHNY and SVGAGI (reference sequence). CDR3 size: 13 residues. The CDR3 DNA sequence: TGTGCCAGCAGGACGGGACAGAGTACTGAAGCTTTCTTT. Its translation is CASRTGQSTEAFF.

The chain uses TRBV11-3 and TRBJ2-3; TRBD1 aligns across 8 bases. V was clipped by 2 bases and J by 5 bases; unmatched bases: 6. CDR3 length equals 15 residues. The germline V gene has CDR1 SGHNT and CDR2 YENEEA. The CDR3 region has the DNA TGTGCCAGCAGCTTAAGCGGACAGGGTTTAGATACGCAGTATTTT. Its protein is CASSLSGQGLDTQYF.

The table lists this clone with a few counts. The V call is TRBV15, the J call TRBJ1-5; the D is unclear. This CDR3 region has 13 residues. Trimming took off 4 bases at V and 4 bases at J, with 8 bases between the two ends. Looked up from germline, CDR1 is LNHNV and CDR2 is YYDKDF (reference sequence). The CDR3 loop reads CATSTEVNQPQHF. CDR3 in DNA: TGTGCCACCAGCACCGAGGTAAATCAGCCCCAGCATTTT.

The genes are TRBV2 and TRBJ1-2; TRBD1 aligns across 8 bases. Germline V gene sequence: CDR1 SNHLY, CDR2 FYNNEI. V lost 2 bases to trimming and J lost 6 bases; unmatched junction nucleotides: 14. This CDR3 is built from 17 residues. The CDR3 region is CASSEILRTGRTDGYTF. CDR3 in DNA: TGTGCCAGCAGTGAAATTCTGAGGACAGGGAGGACGGATGGCTACACCTTC.

This clone has just a few counts. The V and J genes are TRBV11-3 and TRBJ2-7; the D gene is possibly TRBD2 (7 bases). CDR1 and CDR2 (germline): SGHNT, YENEEA. This CDR3 has 13 amino acids. Trimming pared 1 base from V and 6 bases from J, leaving 10 bases between. This chain's CDR3 is CASSLGGGGEQYF. CDR3 DNA: TGTGCCAGCAGCTTAGGGGGGGGCGGCGAGCAGTACTTC.

The chain couples TRBV4-3 to TRBJ1-5; 7 nucleotides match TRBD1. V shed 0 bases and J 7 bases; nucleotides not matched to a gene: 3. The CDR3 loop spans 14 amino acids. Germline CDR1 reads LGHNA; CDR2 reads YSLEER. CDR3 nucleotides: TGCGCCAGCAGCCAAGATCCGGACAGGCAGCCCCAGCATTTT. As protein: CASSQDPDRQPQHF.

The chain links TRBV4-1 to TRBJ1-6; 10 nucleotides align to TRBD1. The CDR3 covers 15 residues. Germline-derived CDR1 and CDR2 are MGHRA and YSYEKL. V lost 2 bases and J lost 10; bases outside the gene matches: 5. Here the CDR3 DNA reads TGCGCCAGCAGCCAACATAGGACAGGGGGATCACCCCTCCACTTT. Its translation: CASSQHRTGGSPLHF.

This chain connects TRBV2 to TRBJ2-5; possibly TRBD2 for D (6 bases). The V and J ends lost 6 bases and 5 bases respectively, with 13 bases between them. This CDR3 has 13 amino acids. Germline assignment: CDR1 SNHLY and CDR2 FYNNEI. CDR3 DNA sequence: TGTGCCAGCAGGCGGGGAAGCGTGGAGACCCAGTACTTC. Translating gives CASRRGSVETQYF.

The chain joins TRBV6-5 to TRBJ2-5, with a weak D call TRBD2 (6 bases). Deletions cut 4 bases from V and 0 bases from J, with 12 bases between. The CDR3 runs 15 residues. Germline lookup yields CDR1 MNHEY and CDR2 SVGAGI. The CDR3 protein is CASSLSPSDQETQYF. DNA for the CDR3: TGTGCCAGCAGTTTGTCCCCTAGCGACCAAGAGACCCAGTACTTC.

CDR3 bases: TGTGCCAGTAGTAGAGTTGGCACTGAAGCTTTCTTT. Protein: CASSRVGTEAFF. This chain uses TRBV19 with TRBJ1-1; D is uncertain. The CDR3 consists of 12 residues. Germline V gives CDR1 LNHDA, CDR2 SQIVND (reference sequence). V was clipped by 4 bases and J by 4 bases, with 7 bases between them.